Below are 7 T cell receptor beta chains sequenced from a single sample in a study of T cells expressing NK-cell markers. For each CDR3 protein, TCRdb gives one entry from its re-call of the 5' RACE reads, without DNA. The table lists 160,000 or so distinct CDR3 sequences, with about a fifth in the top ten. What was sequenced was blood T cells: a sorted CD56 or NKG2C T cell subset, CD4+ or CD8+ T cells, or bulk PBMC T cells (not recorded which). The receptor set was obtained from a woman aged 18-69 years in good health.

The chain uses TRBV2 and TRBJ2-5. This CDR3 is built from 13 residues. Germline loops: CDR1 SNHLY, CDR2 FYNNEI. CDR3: CASRLEQQETQYF.

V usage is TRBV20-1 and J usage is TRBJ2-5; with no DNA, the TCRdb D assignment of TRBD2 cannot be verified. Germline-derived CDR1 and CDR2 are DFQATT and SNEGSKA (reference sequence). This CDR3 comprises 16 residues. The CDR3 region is CSAYAGTSGRQETQYF.

The CDR3 loop reads CASSEQGATEAFF. The chain employs TRBV7-9 and TRBJ1-1; TCRdb returns TRBD1, unconfirmable since there is no DNA. CDR3 length equals 13 residues. The germline CDR1 and CDR2 sequences are SEHNR and FQNEAQ (reference sequence).

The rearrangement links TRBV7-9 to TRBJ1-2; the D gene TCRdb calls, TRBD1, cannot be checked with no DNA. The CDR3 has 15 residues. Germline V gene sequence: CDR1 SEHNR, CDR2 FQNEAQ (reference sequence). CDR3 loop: CASSSRQGENYGYTF.

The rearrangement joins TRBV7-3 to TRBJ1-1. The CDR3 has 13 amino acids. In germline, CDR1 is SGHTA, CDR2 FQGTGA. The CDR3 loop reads CASSGDVNTEAFF.

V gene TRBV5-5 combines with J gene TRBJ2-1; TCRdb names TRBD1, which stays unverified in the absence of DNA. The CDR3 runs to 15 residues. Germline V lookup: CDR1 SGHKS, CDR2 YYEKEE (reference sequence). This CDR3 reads CASSSPPRGWGEQFF.

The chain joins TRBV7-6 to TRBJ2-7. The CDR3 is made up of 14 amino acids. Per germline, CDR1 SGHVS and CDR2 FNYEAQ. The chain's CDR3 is CASSLERTSYEQYF. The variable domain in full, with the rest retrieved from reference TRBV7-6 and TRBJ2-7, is GAGVSQSPRYKVTKRGQDVALRCDPISGHVSLYWYRQALGQGPEFLTYFNYEAQQDKSGLPNDRFSAERPEGSISTLTIQRTEQRDSAMYRCASSLERTSYEQYFGPGTRLTVT.